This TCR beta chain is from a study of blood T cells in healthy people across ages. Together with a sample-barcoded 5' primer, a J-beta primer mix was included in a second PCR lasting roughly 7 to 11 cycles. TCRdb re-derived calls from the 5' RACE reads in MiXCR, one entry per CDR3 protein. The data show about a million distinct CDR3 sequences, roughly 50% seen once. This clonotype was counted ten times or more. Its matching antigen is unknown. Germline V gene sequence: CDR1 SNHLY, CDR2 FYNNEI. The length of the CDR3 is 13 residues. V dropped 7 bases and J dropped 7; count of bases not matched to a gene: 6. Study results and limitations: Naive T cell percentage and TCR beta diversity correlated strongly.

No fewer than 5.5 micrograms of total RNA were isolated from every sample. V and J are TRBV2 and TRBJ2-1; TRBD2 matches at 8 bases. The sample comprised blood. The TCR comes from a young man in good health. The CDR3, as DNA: TGTGCCAGCATCACGGGGGGGCAAAATGAGCAGTTCTTC. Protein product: CASITGGQNEQFF. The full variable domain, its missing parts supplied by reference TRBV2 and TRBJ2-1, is EPEVTQTPSHQVTQMGQEVILRCVPISNHLYFYWYRQILGQKVEFLVSFYNNEISEKSEIFDDQFSVERPDGSNFTLKIRSTKLEDSAMYFCASITGGQNEQFFGPGTRLTVL.